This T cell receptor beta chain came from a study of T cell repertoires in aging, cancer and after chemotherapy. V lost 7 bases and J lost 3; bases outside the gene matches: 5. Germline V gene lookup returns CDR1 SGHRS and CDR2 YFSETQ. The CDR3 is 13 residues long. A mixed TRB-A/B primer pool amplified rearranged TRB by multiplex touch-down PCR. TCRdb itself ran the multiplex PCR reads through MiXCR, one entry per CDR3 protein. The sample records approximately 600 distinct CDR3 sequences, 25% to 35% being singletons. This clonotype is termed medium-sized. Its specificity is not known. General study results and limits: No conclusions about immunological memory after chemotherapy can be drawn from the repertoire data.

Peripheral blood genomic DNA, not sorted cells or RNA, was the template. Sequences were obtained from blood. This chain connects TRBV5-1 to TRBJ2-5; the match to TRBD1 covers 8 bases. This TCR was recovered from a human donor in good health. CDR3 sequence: CASELTGEETQYF. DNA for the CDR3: TGCGCCAGCGAATTGACAGGGGAAGAGACCCAGTACTTC. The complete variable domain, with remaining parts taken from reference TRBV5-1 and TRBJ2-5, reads KAGVTQTPRYLIKTRGQQVTLSCSPISGHRSVSWYQQTPGQGLQFLFEYFSETQRNKGNFPGRFSGRQFSNSRSEMNVSTLELGDSALYLCASELTGEETQYFGPGTRLLVL.